This T cell receptor beta chain was retrieved from a study of blood T cell repertoires in COVID-19. Study overall: Samples came from the United States, Italy and Spain, spanning acute and convalescent COVID-19.

Authors' data handling: Amplification with reference gene primers provided the estimates of nucleated cell counts. Sequencing was performed with immunoSEQ multiplex PCR; in TCRdb, only in-frame clones are kept and a portion is missing. V and J calls and clone size are given by that table; D and trimming were obtained from the DNA. This sample has fewer than 350,000 clones; more than 75% occur once, and the top ten carry about 2.3%. The CDR3 sequence is 13 residues long. V lost 2 bases and J lost 6; bases outside the gene matches: 7. Germline assignment: CDR1 GTSNPN and CDR2 SVGIG (reference sequence). Participants spanned ages about 18 to 100 years and resided in 20 to 30 US areas. The study assigned cohorts using participant-reported clinical history.

The material sequenced was PBMCs or T cells enriched from blood (not recorded which). The TCR comes from a woman between 40 and 50 years old with acute COVID-19. The J gene is TRBJ2-7, the V gene TRBV30; 7 bases are shared with TRBD1. The CDR3 DNA is TGTGCCTGGAGTCTACAGGGGACGGGCGAGCAGTACTTC. It specifies CAWSLQGTGEQYF.